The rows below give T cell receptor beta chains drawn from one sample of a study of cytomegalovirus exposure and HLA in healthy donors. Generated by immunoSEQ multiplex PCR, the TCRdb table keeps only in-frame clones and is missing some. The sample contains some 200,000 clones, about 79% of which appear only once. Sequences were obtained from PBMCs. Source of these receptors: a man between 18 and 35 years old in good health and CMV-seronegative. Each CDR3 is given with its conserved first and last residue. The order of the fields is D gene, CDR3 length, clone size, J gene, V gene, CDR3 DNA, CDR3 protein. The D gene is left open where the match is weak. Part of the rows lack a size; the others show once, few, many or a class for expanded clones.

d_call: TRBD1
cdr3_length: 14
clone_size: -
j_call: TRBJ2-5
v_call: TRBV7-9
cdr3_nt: TGTGCCAGCAGCGGGGGACAGGTTAGCGAGACCCAGTACTTC
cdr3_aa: CASSGGQVSETQYF

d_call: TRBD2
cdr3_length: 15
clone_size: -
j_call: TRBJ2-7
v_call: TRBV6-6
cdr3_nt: TGTGCCAGCAGTAAACTAGCGGGGGGCAACTACGAGCAGTACTTC
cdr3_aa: CASSKLAGGNYEQYF

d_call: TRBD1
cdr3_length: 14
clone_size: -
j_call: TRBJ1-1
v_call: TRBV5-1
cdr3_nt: TGCGCCAGCGTAGCGGACAGGTCGAACACTGAAGCTTTCTTT
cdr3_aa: CASVADRSNTEAFF

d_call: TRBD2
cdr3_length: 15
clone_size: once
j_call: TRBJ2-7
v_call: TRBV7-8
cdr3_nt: TGTGCCAGCAGCTTTGGAGCGGGAGGTCCCTACGAGCAGTACTTC
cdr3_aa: CASSFGAGGPYEQYF

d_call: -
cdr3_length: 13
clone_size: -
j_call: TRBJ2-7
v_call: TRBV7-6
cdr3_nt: TGTGCCAGCAGCTTACTTAGAGGGAACGAGCAGTACTTC
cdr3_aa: CASSLLRGNEQYF

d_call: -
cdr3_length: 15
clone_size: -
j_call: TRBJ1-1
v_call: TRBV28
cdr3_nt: TGTGCCAGCAACCGGGACTCTTACGTGGACACTGAAGCTTTCTTT
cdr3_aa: CASNRDSYVDTEAFF

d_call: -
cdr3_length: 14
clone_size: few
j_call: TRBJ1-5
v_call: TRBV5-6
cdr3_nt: TGTGCCAGCAGCTTGTCCCCAGGGAATCAGCCCCAGCATTTT
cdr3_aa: CASSLSPGNQPQHF

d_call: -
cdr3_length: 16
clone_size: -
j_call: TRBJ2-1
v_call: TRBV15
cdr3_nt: TGTGCCACCAGCAGACGACCGGGACTGGACGACAATGAGCAGTTCTTC
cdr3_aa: CATSRRPGLDDNEQFF

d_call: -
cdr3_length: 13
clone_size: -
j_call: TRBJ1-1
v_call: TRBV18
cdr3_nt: TGTGCCAGCTCACCTCGGGGGGACACTGAAGCTTTCTTT
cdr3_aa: CASSPRGDTEAFF

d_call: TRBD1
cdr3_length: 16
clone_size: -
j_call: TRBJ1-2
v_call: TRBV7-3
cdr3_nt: TGTGCCAGCAGCTTACACGGGACAGGGGGCAGTAGTGGCTACACCTTC
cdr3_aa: CASSLHGTGGSSGYTF

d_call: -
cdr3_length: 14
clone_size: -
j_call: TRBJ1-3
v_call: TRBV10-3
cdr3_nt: TGTGCCATCAGTACGGTTTCCTCTGGAAACACCATATATTTT
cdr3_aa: CAISTVSSGNTIYF

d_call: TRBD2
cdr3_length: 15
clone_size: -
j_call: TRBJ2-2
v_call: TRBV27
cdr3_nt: TGTGCCAGCAGTCATAGCGGGAGTACCACCGGGGAGCTGTTTTTT
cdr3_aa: CASSHSGSTTGELFF

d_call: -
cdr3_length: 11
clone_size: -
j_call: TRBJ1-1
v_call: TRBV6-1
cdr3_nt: TGTGCCAGCAGGGACAGCACTGAAGCTTTCTTT
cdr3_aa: CASRDSTEAFF

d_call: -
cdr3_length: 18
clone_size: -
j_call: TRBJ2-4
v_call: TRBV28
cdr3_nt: TGTGCCAGCAGTTTTGTATCCGGGCAGGGTTGGTCCAAAAACATTCAGTACTTC
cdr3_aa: CASSFVSGQGWSKNIQYF

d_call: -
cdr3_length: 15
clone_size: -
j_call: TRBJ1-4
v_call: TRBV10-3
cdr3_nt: TGTGCCATTTCAGGCGCGGGTGGGCTGGGAGAAAAACTGTTTTTT
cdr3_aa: CAISGAGGLGEKLFF

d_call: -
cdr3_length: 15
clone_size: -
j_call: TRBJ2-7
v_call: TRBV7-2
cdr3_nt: TGTGCCAGCAGCTTAGCCTCAGGGGCAGTATACGAGCAGTACTTC
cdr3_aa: CASSLASGAVYEQYF

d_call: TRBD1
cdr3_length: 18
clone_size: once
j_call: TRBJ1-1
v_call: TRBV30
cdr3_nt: TGTGCCTGGAGTCGATACCGAGGACAGGGGACCATGAACACTGAAGCTTTCTTT
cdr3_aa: CAWSRYRGQGTMNTEAFF

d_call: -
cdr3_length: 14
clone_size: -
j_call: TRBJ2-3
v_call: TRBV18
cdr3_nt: TGTGCCAGCTCACCTATACAGGGAACAGATACGCAGTATTTT
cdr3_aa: CASSPIQGTDTQYF

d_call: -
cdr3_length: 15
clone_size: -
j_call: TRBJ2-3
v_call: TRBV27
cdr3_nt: TGTGCCAGCAGTTTGGATCTTGGAGGAACAGATACGCAGTATTTT
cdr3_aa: CASSLDLGGTDTQYF

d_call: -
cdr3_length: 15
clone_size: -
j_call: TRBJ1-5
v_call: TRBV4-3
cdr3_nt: TGCGCCAGCAGCCAAGACGGGGGGAGCAATCAGCCCCAGCATTTT
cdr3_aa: CASSQDGGSNQPQHF

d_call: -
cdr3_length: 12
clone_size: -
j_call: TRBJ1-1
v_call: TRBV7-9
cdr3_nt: TGTGCCAGCAGCTTACAGTACACTGAAGCTTTCTTT
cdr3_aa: CASSLQYTEAFF

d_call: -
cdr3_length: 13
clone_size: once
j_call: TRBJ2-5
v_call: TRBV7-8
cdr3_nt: TGTGCCAGCAGCTTAGGCCAGCAAGAGACCCAGTACTTC
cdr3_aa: CASSLGQQETQYF

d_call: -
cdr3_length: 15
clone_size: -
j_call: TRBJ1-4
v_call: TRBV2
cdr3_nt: TGTGCCAGCAGTGAAGCGCTATCCGGGGTCGAAAAACTGTTTTTT
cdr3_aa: CASSEALSGVEKLFF

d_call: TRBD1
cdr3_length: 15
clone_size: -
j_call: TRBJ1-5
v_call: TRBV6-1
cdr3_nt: TGTGCCAGCAGTGGGTTGACAGGGGTTCTTCAGCCCCAGCATTTT
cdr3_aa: CASSGLTGVLQPQHF

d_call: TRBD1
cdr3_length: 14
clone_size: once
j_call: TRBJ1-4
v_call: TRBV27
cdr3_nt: TGTGCCAGTAAAAGGGCAGGGGGAGTTGAAAAACTGTTTTTT
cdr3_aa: CASKRAGGVEKLFF

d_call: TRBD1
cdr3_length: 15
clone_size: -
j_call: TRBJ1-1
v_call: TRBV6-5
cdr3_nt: TGTGCCAGCAGACGAAAGGTCAGGGGGCTGACTGAAGCTTTCTTT
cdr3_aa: CASRRKVRGLTEAFF

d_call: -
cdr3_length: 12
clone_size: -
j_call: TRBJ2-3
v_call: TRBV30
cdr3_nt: TGTGCCTGGAGTGATAGCGAAGATACGCAGTATTTT
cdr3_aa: CAWSDSEDTQYF

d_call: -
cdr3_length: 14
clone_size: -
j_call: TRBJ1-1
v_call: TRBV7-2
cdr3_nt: TGTGCCAGCAGCGTTCAGACTGCCGGCACTGAAGCTTTCTTT
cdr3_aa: CASSVQTAGTEAFF

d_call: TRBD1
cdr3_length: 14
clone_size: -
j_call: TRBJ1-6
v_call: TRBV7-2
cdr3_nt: TGTGCCAGCAGCTCGGGACAGGGGACGCCACCCCTCCACTTT
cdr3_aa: CASSSGQGTPPLHF

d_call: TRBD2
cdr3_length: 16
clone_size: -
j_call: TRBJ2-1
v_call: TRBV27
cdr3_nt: TGTGCCAGCAGTTTAGGGACTAGAGGCTCCTACAATGAGCAGTTCTTC
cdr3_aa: CASSLGTRGSYNEQFF

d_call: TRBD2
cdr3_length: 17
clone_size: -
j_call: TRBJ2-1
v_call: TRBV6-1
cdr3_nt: TGTGCCAGCAGTGGGTCCACTAGCGGAACTTCCTACAATGAGCAGTTCTTC
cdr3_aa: CASSGSTSGTSYNEQFF

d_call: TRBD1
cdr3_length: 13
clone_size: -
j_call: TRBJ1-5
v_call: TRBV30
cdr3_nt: TGTGCCTGGGCCGGGACAGGGGATCAGCCCCAGCATTTT
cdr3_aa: CAWAGTGDQPQHF

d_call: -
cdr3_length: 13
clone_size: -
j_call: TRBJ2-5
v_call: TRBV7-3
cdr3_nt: TGTGCCAGCAGCCCGACGGGTAAAGAGACCCAGTACTTC
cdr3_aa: CASSPTGKETQYF

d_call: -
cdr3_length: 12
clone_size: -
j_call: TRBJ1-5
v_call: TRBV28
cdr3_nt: TGTGCCAGCAGTTTCAAGCAACAGCCCCAGCATTTT
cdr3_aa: CASSFKQQPQHF

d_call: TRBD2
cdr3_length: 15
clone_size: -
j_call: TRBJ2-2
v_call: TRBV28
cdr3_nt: TGTGCCAGCAGGTACAGCGGGGGGAACACCGGGGAGCTGTTTTTT
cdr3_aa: CASRYSGGNTGELFF

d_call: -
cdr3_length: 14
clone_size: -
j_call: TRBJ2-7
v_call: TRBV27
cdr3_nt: TGTGCCAGCAGTTTACTCACCTCAGGGGCCGAGCAGTACTTC
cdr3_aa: CASSLLTSGAEQYF

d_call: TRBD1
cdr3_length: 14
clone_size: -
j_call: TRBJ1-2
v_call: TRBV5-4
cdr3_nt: TGTGCCAGCAGCTCACATTACAGGGGGCTAGGCTACACCTTC
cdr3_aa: CASSSHYRGLGYTF

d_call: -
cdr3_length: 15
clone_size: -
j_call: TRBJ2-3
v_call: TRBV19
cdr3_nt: TGTGCCAGTAGGAGTCTAGCGTTCGGCACAGATACGCAGTATTTT
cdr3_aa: CASRSLAFGTDTQYF

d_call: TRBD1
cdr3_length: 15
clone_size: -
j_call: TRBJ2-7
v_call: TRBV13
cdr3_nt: TGTGCCAGCAGCGGATGGGGACAGGGATTCAACGAGCAGTACTTC
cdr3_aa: CASSGWGQGFNEQYF

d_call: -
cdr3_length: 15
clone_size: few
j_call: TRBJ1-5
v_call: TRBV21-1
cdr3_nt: TGTGCCAGCAGCACGAGGTACAGGAACAATCAGCCCCAGCATTTT
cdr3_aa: CASSTRYRNNQPQHF

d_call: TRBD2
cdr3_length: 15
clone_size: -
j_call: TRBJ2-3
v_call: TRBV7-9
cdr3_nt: TGTGCCAGCAGCTCGCCCCGGACTAGGCGAGATACGCAGTATTTT
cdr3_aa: CASSSPRTRRDTQYF

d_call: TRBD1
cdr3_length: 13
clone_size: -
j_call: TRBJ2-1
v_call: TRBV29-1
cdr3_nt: TGCAGCGTAGGACAGGGGGGCTACAATGAGCAGTTCTTC
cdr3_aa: CSVGQGGYNEQFF

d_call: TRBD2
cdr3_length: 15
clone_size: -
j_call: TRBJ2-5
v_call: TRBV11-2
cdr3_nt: TGTGCCAGCAGCTCAATTCTAGCGGGACGGGAGACCCAGTACTTC
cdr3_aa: CASSSILAGRETQYF

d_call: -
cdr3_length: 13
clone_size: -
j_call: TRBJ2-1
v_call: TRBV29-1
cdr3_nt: TGCAGCGTTGCCTCTGGTAGCGGCTATGAGCAGTTCTTC
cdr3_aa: CSVASGSGYEQFF

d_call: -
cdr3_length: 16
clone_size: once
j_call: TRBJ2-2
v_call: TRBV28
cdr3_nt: TGTGCCAGCAGTTTTTTGCTAGCCCAGAACACCGGGGAGCTGTTTTTT
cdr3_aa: CASSFLLAQNTGELFF

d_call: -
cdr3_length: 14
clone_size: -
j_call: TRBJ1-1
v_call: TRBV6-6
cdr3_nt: TGTGCCAGCAGTTACTCCACAGCCAACACTGAAGCTTTCTTT
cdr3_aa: CASSYSTANTEAFF

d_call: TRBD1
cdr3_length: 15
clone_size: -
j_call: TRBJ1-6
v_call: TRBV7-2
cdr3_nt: TGTGCCAGCAGCGCGCGGGACAGGGATAATTCACCCCTCCACTTT
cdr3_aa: CASSARDRDNSPLHF

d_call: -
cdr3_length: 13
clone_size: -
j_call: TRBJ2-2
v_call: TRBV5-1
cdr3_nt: TGCGCCAGCAGCTTGGATAATCCCGGGGAGCTGTTTTTT
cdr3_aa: CASSLDNPGELFF

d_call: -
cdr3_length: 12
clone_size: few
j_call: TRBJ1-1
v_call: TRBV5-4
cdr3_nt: TGTGCCAGCAGCTTCGGGGGCACTGAAGCTTTCTTT
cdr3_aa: CASSFGGTEAFF

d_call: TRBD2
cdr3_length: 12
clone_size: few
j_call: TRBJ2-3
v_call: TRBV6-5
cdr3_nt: TGTGCATGTAGCGGGGACTCAGATACGCAGTATTTT
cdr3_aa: CACSGDSDTQYF

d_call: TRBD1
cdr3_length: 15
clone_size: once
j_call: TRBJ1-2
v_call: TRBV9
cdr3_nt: TGTGCCAGCAGCGTAGAAGACAGGGGGCGTTATGGCTACACCTTC
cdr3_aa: CASSVEDRGRYGYTF

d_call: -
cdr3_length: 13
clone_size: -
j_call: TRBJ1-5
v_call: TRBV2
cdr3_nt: TGTGCCTGTGACCGGGGACATGGTCAGCCCCAGCATTTT
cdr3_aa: CACDRGHGQPQHF

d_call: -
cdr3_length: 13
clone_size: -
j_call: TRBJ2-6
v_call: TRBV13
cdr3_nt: TGTGCCAGCAGCCTCTCTGGGGCCAACGTCCTGACTTTC
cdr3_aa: CASSLSGANVLTF

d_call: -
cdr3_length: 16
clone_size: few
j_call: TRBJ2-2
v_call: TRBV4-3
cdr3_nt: TGCGCCAGCAGCCAAGAAGTGGAGGAGTACACCGGGGAGCTGTTTTTT
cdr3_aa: CASSQEVEEYTGELFF

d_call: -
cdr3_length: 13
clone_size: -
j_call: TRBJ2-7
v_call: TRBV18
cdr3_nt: TGTGCCAGCTCACCGGCAGGTACCTACGAGCAGTACTTC
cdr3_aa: CASSPAGTYEQYF

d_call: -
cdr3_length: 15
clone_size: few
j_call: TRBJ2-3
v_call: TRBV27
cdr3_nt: TGTGCCAGCAGCCTAGAGCAGGGCCTCACAGATACGCAGTATTTT
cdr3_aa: CASSLEQGLTDTQYF

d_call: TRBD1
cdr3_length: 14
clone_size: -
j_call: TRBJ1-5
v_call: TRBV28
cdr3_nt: TGTGCCAGCAGTCAGGACAGGGGGCTTCAGCCCCAGCATTTT
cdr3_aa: CASSQDRGLQPQHF